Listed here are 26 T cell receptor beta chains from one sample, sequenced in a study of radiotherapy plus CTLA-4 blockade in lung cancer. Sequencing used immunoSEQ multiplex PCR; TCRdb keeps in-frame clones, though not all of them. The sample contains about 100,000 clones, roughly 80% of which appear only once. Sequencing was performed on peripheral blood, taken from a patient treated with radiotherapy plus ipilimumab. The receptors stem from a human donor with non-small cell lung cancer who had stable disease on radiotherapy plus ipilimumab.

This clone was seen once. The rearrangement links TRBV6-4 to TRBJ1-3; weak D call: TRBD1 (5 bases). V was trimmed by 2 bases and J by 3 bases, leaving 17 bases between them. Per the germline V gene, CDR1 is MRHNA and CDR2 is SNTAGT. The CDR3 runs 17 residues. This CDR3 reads CASSDRAGIHGGNTIYF. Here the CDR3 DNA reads TGTGCCAGCAGTGACAGGGCAGGGATCCACGGTGGAAACACCATATATTTT.

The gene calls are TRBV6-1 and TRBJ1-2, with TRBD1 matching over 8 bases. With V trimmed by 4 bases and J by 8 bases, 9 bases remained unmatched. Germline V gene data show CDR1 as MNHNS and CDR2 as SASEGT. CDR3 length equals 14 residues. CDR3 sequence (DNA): TGTGCCAGCAGTGTCCTACAGGGGGGAGGCGGCTACACCTTC. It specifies CASSVLQGGGGYTF.

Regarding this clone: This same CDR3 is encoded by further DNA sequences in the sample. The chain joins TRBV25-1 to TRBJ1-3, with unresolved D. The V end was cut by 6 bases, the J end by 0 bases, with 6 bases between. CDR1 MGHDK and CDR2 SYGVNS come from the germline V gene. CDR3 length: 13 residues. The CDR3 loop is CASRGASGNTIYF. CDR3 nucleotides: TGTGCCAGCAGAGGAGCCTCTGGAAACACCATATATTTT.

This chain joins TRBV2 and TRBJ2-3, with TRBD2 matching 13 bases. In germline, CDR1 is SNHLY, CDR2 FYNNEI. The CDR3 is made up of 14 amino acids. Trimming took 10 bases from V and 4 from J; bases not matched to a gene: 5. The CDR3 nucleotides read TGTGCCAAGACTAGCGGGGGGAGCGCAGATACGCAGTATTTT. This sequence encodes CAKTSGGSADTQYF.

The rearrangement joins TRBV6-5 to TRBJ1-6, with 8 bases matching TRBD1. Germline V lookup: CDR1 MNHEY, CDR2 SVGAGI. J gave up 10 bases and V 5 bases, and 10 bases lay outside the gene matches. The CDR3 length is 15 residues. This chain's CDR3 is CASSPSTGERSPLHF. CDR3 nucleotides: TGTGCCAGCAGTCCATCGACAGGGGAACGGTCACCCCTCCACTTT.

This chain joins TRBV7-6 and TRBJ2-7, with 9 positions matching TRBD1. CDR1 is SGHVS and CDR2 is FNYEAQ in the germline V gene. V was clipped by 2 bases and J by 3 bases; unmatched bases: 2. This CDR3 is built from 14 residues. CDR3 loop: CASSLTDRGYEQYF. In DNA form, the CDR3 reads TGTGCCAGCAGCTTAACGGACAGGGGCTACGAGCAGTACTTC.

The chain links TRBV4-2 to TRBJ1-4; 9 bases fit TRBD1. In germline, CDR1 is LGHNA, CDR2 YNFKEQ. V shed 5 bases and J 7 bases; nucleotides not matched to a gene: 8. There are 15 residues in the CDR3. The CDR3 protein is CASSVPGQGLEKLFF. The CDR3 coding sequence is TGTGCCAGCAGCGTACCGGGACAGGGTCTTGAAAAACTGTTTTTT.

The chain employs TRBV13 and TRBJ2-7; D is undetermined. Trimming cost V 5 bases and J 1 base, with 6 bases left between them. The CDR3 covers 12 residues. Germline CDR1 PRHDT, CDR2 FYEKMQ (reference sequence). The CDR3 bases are TGTGCCAGCAGCAGATTTTCCTACGAGCAGTACTTC. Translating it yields CASSRFSYEQYF. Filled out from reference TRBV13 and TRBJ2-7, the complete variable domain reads AAGVIQSPRHLIKEKRETATLKCYPIPRHDTVYWYQQGPGQDPQFLISFYEKMQSDKGSIPDRFSAQQFSDYHSELNMSSLELGDSALYFCASSRFSYEQYFGPGTRLTVT.

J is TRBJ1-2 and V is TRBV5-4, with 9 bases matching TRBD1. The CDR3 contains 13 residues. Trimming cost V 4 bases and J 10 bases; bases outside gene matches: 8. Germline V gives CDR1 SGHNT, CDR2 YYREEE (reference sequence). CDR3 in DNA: TGTGCCAGCAGCCAGAGGGACAGGGACGACTACACCTTC. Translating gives CASSQRDRDDYTF.

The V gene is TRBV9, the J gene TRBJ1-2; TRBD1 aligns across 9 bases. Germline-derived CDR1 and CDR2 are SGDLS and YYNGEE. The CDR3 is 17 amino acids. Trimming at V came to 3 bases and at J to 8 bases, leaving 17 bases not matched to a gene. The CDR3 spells CASSEQRDREIAEGYTF. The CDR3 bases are TGTGCCAGCAGCGAACAACGGGACAGGGAGATCGCGGAGGGCTACACCTTC.

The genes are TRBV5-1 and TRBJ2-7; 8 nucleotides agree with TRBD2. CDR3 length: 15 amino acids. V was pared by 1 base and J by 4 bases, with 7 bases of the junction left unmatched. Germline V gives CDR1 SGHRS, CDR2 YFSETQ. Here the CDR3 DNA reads TGCGCCAGCAGCTTGTTTAGCGGGACTCCGTACGAGCAGTACTTC. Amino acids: CASSLFSGTPYEQYF.

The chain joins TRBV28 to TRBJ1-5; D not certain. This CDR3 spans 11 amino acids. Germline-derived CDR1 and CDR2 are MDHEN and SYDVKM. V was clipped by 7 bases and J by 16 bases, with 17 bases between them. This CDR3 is CASNPGGGLHF. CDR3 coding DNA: TGTGCCAGCAATCCCGGAGGAGGGCTTCATTTT.

DNA of the CDR3: TGTGCCAGCAGCTTTAGGGGGACAGGGGCCTACACCTTC. It codes for CASSFRGTGAYTF. The genes are TRBV7-8 and TRBJ1-2, with 10 bases lining up with TRBD1. CDR3 size: 13 residues. The V gene's germline CDR1 is SGHVS and CDR2 FQNEAQ. V was clipped by 3 bases and J by 10 bases; unmatched bases: 5.

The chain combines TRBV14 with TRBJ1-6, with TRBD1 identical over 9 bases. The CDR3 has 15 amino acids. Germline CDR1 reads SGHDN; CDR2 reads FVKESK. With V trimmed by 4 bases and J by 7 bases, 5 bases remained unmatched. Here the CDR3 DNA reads TGTGCCAGCAGCCTCCTGGGACAGGGCAATTCACCCCTCCACTTT. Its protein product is CASSLLGQGNSPLHF. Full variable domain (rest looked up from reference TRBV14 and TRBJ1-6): EAGVTQFPSHSVIEKGQTVTLRCDPISGHDNLYWYRRVMGKEIKFLLHFVKESKQDESGMPNNRFLAERTGGTYSTLKVQPAELEDSGVYFCASSLLGQGNSPLHFGNGTRLTVT.

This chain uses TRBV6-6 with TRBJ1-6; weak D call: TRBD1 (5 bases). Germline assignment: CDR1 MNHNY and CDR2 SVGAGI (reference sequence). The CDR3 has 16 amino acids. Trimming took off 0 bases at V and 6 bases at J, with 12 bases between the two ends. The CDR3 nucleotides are TGTGCCAGCAGTTACTCGCTCAGGGTCGGTAATTCACCCCTCCACTTT. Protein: CASSYSLRVGNSPLHF.

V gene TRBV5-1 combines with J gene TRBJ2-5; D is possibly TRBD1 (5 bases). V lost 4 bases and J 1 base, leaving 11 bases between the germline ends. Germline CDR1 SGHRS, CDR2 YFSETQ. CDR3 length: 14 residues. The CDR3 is CASSNGHPQETQYF. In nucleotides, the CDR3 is TGCGCCAGCAGCAACGGACATCCCCAAGAGACCCAGTACTTC. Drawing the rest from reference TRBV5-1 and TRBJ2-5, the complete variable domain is KAGVTQTPRYLIKTRGQQVTLSCSPISGHRSVSWYQQTPGQGLQFLFEYFSETQRNKGNFPGRFSGRQFSNSRSEMNVSTLELGDSALYLCASSNGHPQETQYFGPGTRLLVL.

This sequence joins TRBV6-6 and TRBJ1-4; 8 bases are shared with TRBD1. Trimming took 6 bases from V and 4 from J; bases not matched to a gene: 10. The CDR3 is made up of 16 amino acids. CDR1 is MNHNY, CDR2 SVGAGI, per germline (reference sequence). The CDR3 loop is CASRRGGDRINEKLFF. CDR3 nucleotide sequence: TGTGCCAGCAGAAGAGGAGGGGACAGGATTAATGAAAAACTGTTTTTT.

CDR3 in DNA: TGTGCCAGCAGCTCCACCCCTAATGAGCAGTTCTTC. Translated: CASSSTPNEQFF. The chain recombines TRBV11-2 with TRBJ2-1; D is undetermined. This CDR3 contains 12 residues. Germline values: CDR1 SGHAT, CDR2 FQNNGV. The V end lost 4 bases, the J end lost 7 bases, and 8 bases lay between the germline ends.

The CDR3 is CASSYSKFKGSETQYF. In DNA, the CDR3 is TGTGCCAGCAGTTACTCGAAGTTTAAGGGGTCAGAGACCCAGTACTTC. The chain has TRBV6-5 and TRBJ2-5, with D possibly matching TRBD1 (5 bases). Looked up from germline, CDR1 is MNHEY and CDR2 is SVGAGI. This CDR3 comprises 16 residues. V gave up 0 bases and J gave up 4 bases, with 15 bases separating them.

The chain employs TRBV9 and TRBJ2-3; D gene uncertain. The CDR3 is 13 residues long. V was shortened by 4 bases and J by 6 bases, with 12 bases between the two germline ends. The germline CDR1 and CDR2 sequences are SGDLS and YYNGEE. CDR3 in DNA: TGTGCCAGCAGCCCCCGGGCTTCTGATACGCAGTATTTT. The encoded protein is CASSPRASDTQYF.

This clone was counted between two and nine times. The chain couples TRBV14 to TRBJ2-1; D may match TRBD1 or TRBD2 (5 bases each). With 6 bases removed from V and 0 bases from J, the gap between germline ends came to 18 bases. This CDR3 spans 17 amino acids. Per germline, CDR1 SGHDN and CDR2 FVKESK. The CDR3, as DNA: TGTGCCAGCAGAAGTGGGACGGCCCAGCTCTCCTACAATGAGCAGTTCTTC. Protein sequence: CASRSGTAQLSYNEQFF.

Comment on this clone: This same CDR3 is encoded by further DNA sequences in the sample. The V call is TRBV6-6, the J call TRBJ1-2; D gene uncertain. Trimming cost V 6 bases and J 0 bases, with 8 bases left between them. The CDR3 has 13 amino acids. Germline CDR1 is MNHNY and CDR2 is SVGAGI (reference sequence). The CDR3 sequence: CASSFTANYGYTF. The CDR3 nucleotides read TGTGCCAGCAGCTTTACAGCTAACTATGGCTACACCTTC.

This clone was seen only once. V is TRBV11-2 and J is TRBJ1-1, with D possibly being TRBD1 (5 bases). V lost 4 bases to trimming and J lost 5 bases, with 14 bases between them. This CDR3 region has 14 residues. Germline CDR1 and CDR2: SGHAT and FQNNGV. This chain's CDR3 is CASSSPPGRTEAFF. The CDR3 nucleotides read TGTGCCAGCAGCTCTCCCCCGGGGCGAACTGAAGCTTTCTTT.

The CDR3 here is CASLRTGESSEAFF. In DNA form, the CDR3 reads TGTGCCAGCTTACGGACAGGGGAATCCTCTGAAGCTTTCTTT. The chain recombines TRBV7-9 with TRBJ1-1, with 9 nucleotides matching TRBD1. The germline V gene has CDR1 SEHNR and CDR2 FQNEAQ (reference sequence). With 8 bases clipped from V and 6 bases from J, the junction kept 10 bases outside the gene matches. The CDR3 is 14 residues long. Full variable domain (outside the CDR3, taken from reference TRBV7-9 and TRBJ1-1): DTGVSQNPRHKITKRGQNVTFRCDPISEHNRLYWYRQTLGQGPEFLTYFQNEAQLEKSRLLSDRFSAERPKGSFSTLEIQRTEQGDSAMYLCASLRTGESSEAFFGQGTRLTVV.

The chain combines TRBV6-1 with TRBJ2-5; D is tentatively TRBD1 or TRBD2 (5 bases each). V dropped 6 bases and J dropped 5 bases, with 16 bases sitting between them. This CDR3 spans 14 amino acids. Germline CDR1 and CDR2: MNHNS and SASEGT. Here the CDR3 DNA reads TGTGCCAGCAGCCGTCGAAGGGACGGGGAGACCCAGTACTTC. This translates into CASSRRRDGETQYF.

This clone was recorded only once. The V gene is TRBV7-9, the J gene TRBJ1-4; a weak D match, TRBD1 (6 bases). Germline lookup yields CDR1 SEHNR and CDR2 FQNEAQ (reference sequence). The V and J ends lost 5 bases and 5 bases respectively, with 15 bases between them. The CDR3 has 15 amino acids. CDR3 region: CASSALGAGNEKLFF. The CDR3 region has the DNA TGTGCCAGCAGCGCTCTGGGGGCAGGGAATGAAAAACTGTTTTTT.